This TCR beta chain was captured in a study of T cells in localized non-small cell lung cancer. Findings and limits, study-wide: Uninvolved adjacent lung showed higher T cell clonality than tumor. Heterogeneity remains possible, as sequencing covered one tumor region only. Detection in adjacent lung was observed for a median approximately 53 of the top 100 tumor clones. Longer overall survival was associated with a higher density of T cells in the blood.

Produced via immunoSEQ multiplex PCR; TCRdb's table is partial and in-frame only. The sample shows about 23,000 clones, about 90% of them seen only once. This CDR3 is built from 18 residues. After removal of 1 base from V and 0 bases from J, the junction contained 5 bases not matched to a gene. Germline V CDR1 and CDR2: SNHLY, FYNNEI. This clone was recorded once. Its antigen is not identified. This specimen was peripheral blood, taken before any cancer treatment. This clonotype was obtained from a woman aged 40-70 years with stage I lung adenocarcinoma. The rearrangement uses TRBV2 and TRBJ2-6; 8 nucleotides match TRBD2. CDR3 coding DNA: TGTGCCAGCAGTGAAGTTCGCGGGGGGTTCTCTGGGGCCAACGTCCTGACTTTC. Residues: CASSEVRGGFSGANVLTF.